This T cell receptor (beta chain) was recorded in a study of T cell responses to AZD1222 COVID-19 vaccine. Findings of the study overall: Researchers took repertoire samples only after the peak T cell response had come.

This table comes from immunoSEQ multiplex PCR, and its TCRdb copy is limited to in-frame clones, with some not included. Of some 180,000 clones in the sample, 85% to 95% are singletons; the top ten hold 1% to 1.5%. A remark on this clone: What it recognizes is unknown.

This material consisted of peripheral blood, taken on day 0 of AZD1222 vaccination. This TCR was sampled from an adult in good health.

CDR3 sequence reads: CASSPNRQGNTIYF. The DNA of the CDR3 is TGTGCCAGCTCACCAAATCGGCAGGGAAACACCATATATTTT. The rearrangement joins TRBV18 to TRBJ1-3, with unresolved D. CDR1 and CDR2 (germline): KGHSH, LQKENI. The CDR3 is 14 residues long. V gave up 2 bases and J gave up 4 bases, with 9 bases separating them. Full variable domain (outside the CDR3, taken from reference TRBV18 and TRBJ1-3): NAGVMQNPRHLVRRRGQEARLRCSPMKGHSHVYWYRQLPEEGLKFMVYLQKENIIDESGMPKERFSAEFPKEGPSILRIQQVVRGDSAAYFCASSPNRQGNTIYFGEGSWLTVV.